Each of the 20 T cell receptor beta chains below was sequenced from the same sample in a study of a mutant IDH1 vaccine in newly diagnosed glioma (dated by TCRdb to the early 2020s). Read against the paper, the sample's time point label means: week 35, safety follow-up. A 20-mer mutant IDH1 peptide at 300 micrograms in Montanide made up each vaccine dose, which was injected subcutaneously together with topical imiquimod. The antigens of these receptors remain unknown. Library preparation employed the immunoSEQ multiplex PCR assay. The source is immuneACCESS, and TCRdb retained only in-frame sequences with V and J called. Part of the clones is not carried over; for the studies checked, unresolved V genes explain less than half of this, and the remainder is unexplained. This sample gives 29,000 or so clones in total; about 70% of them show up just once. Approximately 8% of the sample is in the top ten clones.

Sequences were derived from PBMCs, sampled from a glioma patient whose treatment included an IDH1 peptide vaccine. The receptors come from a man in his fifties with glioma.

The chain carries TRBV23-1 and TRBJ1-2; the D is unclear. TRBV23-1 falls under the ORF class, with uncertain function. V lost 9 bases, J lost 2 bases, and 13 bases lay in between. CDR3 size: 13 residues. For the CDR3, the DNA is TGCGCCAGTATGTACATAGGGAACTATGGCTACACCTTC. It translates to CASMYIGNYGYTF.

This clone was detected only a few times. The rearrangement uses TRBV19 and TRBJ1-5, with D tentatively TRBD1 (5 bases). V lost 5 bases to trimming and J lost 5 bases, with 16 bases between them. This CDR3 region has 15 residues. Germline V gene data show CDR1 as LNHDA and CDR2 as SQIVND (reference sequence). DNA of the CDR3: TGTGCCAGTAGTTGGGCAGTCCGAGGGGATCAGCCCCAGCATTTT. It codes for CASSWAVRGDQPQHF.

This rearrangement joins TRBV30 to TRBJ2-5, with a tentative D call TRBD2 (5 bases). The CDR3 totals 17 residues. Trimming took off 5 bases at V and 4 bases at J, with 26 bases between the two ends. Germline V gene data show CDR1 as GTSNPN and CDR2 as SVGIG (reference sequence). The CDR3 region has the DNA TGTGCCTGGGTGGGGTCTCGCCCCACCCATAGCGCAGAGACCCAGTACTTC. Translation: CAWVGSRPTHSAETQYF.

This chain joins TRBV7-9 and TRBJ1-5; D may be TRBD1 (6 bases). Looked up from germline, CDR1 is SEHNR and CDR2 is FQNEAQ (reference sequence). This CDR3 contains 15 residues. V was shortened by 1 base and J by 2 bases, with 9 bases between the two germline ends. The DNA of the CDR3 is TGTGCCAGCAGCTTAGAGGGGGGCGGCAATCAGCCCCAGCATTTT. Its translation: CASSLEGGGNQPQHF.

This clone was seen once. DNA of the CDR3: TGTGCCAGCAGCTTAGCTCGGGAATCCTATGGCTACACCTTC. Protein: CASSLARESYGYTF. The chain joins TRBV7-2 to TRBJ1-2; the D is unclear. This CDR3 comprises 14 residues. Germline CDR1 and CDR2: SGHTA and FQGNSA. The germline V and J ends were trimmed by 0 bases and 4 bases, with 9 bases remaining between them.

The rearrangement joins TRBV30 to TRBJ2-1; 10 nucleotides line up with TRBD2. Germline V lookup: CDR1 GTSNPN, CDR2 SVGIG (reference sequence). The CDR3 covers 14 residues. V trimming: 6 bases; J trimming: 6 bases; junction bases outside the gene matches: 8. In nucleotides, the CDR3 is TGTGCCTGTAACCCCGGGACTAGCGCCAATGAGCAGTTCTTC. Amino acid sequence: CACNPGTSANEQFF.

V gene TRBV6-5 combines with J gene TRBJ1-3, with 7 bases aligning to TRBD1. J lost 1 base, V lost 4 bases, and 7 bases had no gene match. Germline CDR1 is MNHEY and CDR2 is SVGAGI. The CDR3 has 16 residues. Here the CDR3 reads CASSLEGQLSGNTIYF. The CDR3 DNA is TGTGCCAGCAGTTTAGAGGGACAGCTTTCTGGAAACACCATATATTTT.

This clone was found once. This chain links TRBV25-1 with TRBJ1-1, with D maybe TRBD1 (6 bases). The CDR3 extends over 16 amino acids. Germline V gene lookup returns CDR1 MGHDK and CDR2 SYGVNS. V lost 6 bases and J 0 bases, leaving 17 bases between the germline ends. In DNA form, the CDR3 reads TGTGCCAGCAGCCAGATCACCGGGACAATGAACACTGAAGCTTTCTTT. Translation: CASSQITGTMNTEAFF. Full variable domain (outside the CDR3, taken from reference TRBV25-1 and TRBJ1-1): EADIYQTPRYLVIGTGKKITLECSQTMGHDKMYWYQQDPGMELHLIHYSYGVNSTEKGDLSSESTVSRIRTEHFPLTLESARPSHTSQYLCASSQITGTMNTEAFFGQGTRLTVV.

The rearrangement links TRBV6-1 to TRBJ1-1; maybe TRBD1 (5 bases). Between the trimmed V and J ends, which lost 8 bases and 3 bases, there was a span of 7 bases. CDR3 length: 11 amino acids. From germline, CDR1 is MNHNS and CDR2 SASEGT. The chain's CDR3 is CASEGHTEAFF. DNA of the CDR3: TGTGCCAGCGAGGGGCACACTGAAGCTTTCTTT.

This chain connects TRBV7-2 to TRBJ2-7, with 7 bases matching TRBD1. J lost 2 bases, V lost 3 bases, and 4 bases had no gene match. CDR3 size: 14 residues. CDR1 and CDR2 (germline): SGHTA, FQGNSA. CDR3 residues: CASSFGDSPYEQYF. The CDR3 DNA reads as TGTGCCAGCAGCTTCGGGGACAGCCCCTACGAGCAGTACTTC.

The gene calls are TRBV7-2 and TRBJ2-7; TRBD2 might be the D (6 bases). This CDR3 is 13 amino acids long. The ends were cut back, 6 bases at V and 6 bases at J, with 15 bases in the middle. Germline CDR1 SGHTA, CDR2 FQGNSA. The CDR3 loop reads CASSYSGGAEQYF. In nucleotides, the CDR3 is TGTGCCAGCAGTTATAGCGGTGGGGCCGAGCAGTACTTC.

The CDR3 region is CSVDSGQFNEQFF. CDR3 nucleotides: TGCAGCGTTGATAGCGGGCAGTTCAATGAGCAGTTCTTC. The V and J genes are TRBV29-1 and TRBJ2-1, with TRBD2 matching over 7 bases. The germline gives CDR1 SQVTM, CDR2 ANQGSEA. The CDR3 length is 13 residues. Losses at the gene ends were 3 bases for V and 6 bases for J; bases not matched to a gene: 5.

V is TRBV5-6 and J is TRBJ1-1; 7 bases are shared with TRBD1. V dropped 2 bases and J dropped 2; count of bases not matched to a gene: 3. From germline, CDR1 is SGHDT and CDR2 YYEEEE. The CDR3 spans 14 residues. The CDR3 coding sequence is TGTGCCAGCAGCTTTGGGACAGAAAACACTGAAGCTTTCTTT. It translates to CASSFGTENTEAFF. The full variable domain, its missing parts supplied by reference TRBV5-6 and TRBJ1-1, is DAGVTQSPTHLIKTRGQQVTLRCSPKSGHDTVSWYQQALGQGPQFIFQYYEEEERQRGNFPDRFSGHQFPNYSSELNVNALLLGDSALYLCASSFGTENTEAFFGQGTRLTVV.

This sequence joins TRBV7-9 and TRBJ2-7, with D uncertain. Deletions cut 1 base from V and 6 bases from J, with 13 bases between. The germline gives CDR1 SEHNR, CDR2 FQNEAQ (reference sequence). The CDR3 is 14 residues long. CDR3 sequence reads: CASSLEAGHGEQYF. The CDR3 bases are TGTGCCAGCAGCTTAGAAGCAGGCCACGGCGAGCAGTACTTC.

The genes are TRBV4-3 and TRBJ2-5; D possibly corresponds to TRBD1 (7 bases). The germline gives CDR1 LGHNA, CDR2 YSLEER. The ends were cut back, 3 bases at V and 5 bases at J, with 19 bases in the middle. The CDR3 has 16 residues. CDR3 in DNA: TGCGCCAGCAGCCAGCTATCCAGGGGGGTCGACGAGACCCAGTACTTC. It is translated as CASSQLSRGVDETQYF.

The gene calls are TRBV6-1 and TRBJ2-2; TRBD1 agrees at 7 bases. Germline CDR1 is MNHNS and CDR2 is SASEGT. The CDR3 consists of 15 residues. The trim removed 8 bases at V and 6 bases at J, leaving 12 bases unmatched. In nucleotides, the CDR3 is TGTGCCAGCTTCCAGGACAGGAGGTTTGCCGGGGAGCTGTTTTTT. This codes for CASFQDRRFAGELFF.

V usage is TRBV6-1 and J usage is TRBJ1-2; 9 positions match TRBD1. The CDR3 loop spans 15 amino acids. Per the germline V gene, CDR1 is MNHNS and CDR2 is SASEGT. V trimming: 1 base; J trimming: 4 bases; junction bases outside the gene matches: 4. The CDR3, as DNA: TGTGCCAGCAGTGAAGGGGGACAGGGAAGCTATGGCTACACCTTC. Its protein is CASSEGGQGSYGYTF.

This chain connects TRBV21-1 to TRBJ1-5. TRBV21-1 is reported as a pseudogene. This CDR3 is 16 amino acids long. The CDR3 DNA follows: TGTGCCAGCATCAAGATACCCAGGGACCCGTGGCAGCCCCAGCATTTT. Amino acid sequence: CASIKIPRDPWQPQHF.

This chain connects TRBV15 to TRBJ1-3; a weak D match, TRBD1 (6 bases). Trimming cost V 3 bases and J 1 base, with 22 bases left between them. CDR1 is LNHNV and CDR2 is YYDKDF in the germline V gene (reference sequence). The CDR3 covers 19 residues. The CDR3 DNA follows: TGTGCCACCAGCAGCTTACAGGGTCGGAGAAGATGGTCTGGAAACACCATATATTTT. This gives the protein CATSSLQGRRRWSGNTIYF.

This sequence joins TRBV5-4 and TRBJ1-3, with D uncertain. V lost 0 bases and J lost 1, with 5 bases in between. The CDR3 covers 14 residues. Germline CDR1 and CDR2: SGHNT and YYREEE (reference sequence). The CDR3 region is CASSLVGSGNTIYF. The CDR3 DNA is TGTGCCAGCAGCTTGGTTGGTTCTGGAAACACCATATATTTT.